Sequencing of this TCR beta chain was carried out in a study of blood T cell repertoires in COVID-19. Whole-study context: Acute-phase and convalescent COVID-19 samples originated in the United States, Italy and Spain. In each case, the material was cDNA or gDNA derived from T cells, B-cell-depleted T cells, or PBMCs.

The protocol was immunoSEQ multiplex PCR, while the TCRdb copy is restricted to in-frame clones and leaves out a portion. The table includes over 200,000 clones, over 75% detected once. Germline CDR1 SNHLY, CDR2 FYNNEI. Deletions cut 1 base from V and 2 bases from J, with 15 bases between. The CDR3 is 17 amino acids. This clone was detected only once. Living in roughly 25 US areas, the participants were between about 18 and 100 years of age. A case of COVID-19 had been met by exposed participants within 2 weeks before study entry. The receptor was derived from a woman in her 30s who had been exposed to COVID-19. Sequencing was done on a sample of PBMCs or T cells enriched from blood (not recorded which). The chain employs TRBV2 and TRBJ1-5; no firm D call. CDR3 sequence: CASSEGGSVVGNQPQHF. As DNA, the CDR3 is TGTGCCAGCAGTGAAGGAGGCAGCGTGGTTGGCAATCAGCCCCAGCATTTT.